The T cell receptor beta chain described here comes from a study of T cell repertoires in cytomegalovirus infection. Study context: A matching HLA type, together with CMV infection, was signaled by public TCR beta signatures.

Using its own MiXCR run on the reads, TCRdb lists one record per CDR3 protein. The sample records about 530,000 distinct CDR3 sequences, approximately 26% being singletons. This clonotype was picked up a small number of times. Its antigen is still unknown. Trimming shortened V by 5 bases and J by 3 bases, and 11 bases separated the two germline ends. CDR1 and CDR2 from the germline V gene are MNHEY and SMNVEV (reference sequence). CDR3 length: 14 residues. Findings of the study overall: Carriers of CMV and the relevant HLA type were discriminated by public TCR beta frequency. In two of eight donors, the top clonotype was HLA-C-restricted CMV-specific.

The clonotype originates from a human donor in good health (CMV status not recorded). Some clones in this sample may be carry-over from other donors' samples. The sample taken for sequencing was PBMCs. The chain is built from TRBV27 and TRBJ1-5, with unresolved D. CDR3 in amino acids: CASSAGRNNQPQHF. The CDR3 nucleotides are TGTGCCAGCAGTGCGGGTAGGAACAATCAGCCCCAGCATTTT.